This TCR beta chain was sequenced for a study of T cell changes during pregnancy in multiple sclerosis. The protocol was immunoSEQ multiplex PCR, while the TCRdb copy is restricted to in-frame clones and leaves out a portion. The table records around 70,000 clones, just over 90% of them present only once. With V trimmed by 7 bases and J by 3 bases, 9 bases remained unmatched. The CDR3 covers 15 residues. Germline CDR1 and CDR2: MNHEY and SVGAGI. The TCR was taken from a female donor with multiple sclerosis, enrolled in a pregnancy study. This chain connects TRBV6-5 to TRBJ1-2; 9 positions agree with TRBD1. Sequenced material: peripheral blood, taken in the third trimester of pregnancy. The CDR3 DNA sequence: TGTGCCAGCACCACAACAGGGGGCCACTACTATGGCTACACCTTC. Amino acid sequence: CASTTTGGHYYGYTF.